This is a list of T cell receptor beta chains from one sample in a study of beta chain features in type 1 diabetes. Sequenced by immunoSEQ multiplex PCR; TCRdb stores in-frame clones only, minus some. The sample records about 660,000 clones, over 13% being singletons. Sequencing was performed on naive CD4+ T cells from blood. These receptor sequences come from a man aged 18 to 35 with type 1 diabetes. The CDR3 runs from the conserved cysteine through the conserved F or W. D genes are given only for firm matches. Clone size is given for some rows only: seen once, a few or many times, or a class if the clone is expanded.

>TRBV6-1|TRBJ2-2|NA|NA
CASSEWGPGELFF
TGTGCCAGCAGTGAATGGGGGCCCGGGGAGCTGTTTTTT
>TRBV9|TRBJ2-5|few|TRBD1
CASSVADRGQETQYF
TGTGCCAGCAGCGTAGCTGACAGGGGGCAAGAGACCCAGTACTTC
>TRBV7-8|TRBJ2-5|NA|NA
CASSPLETQYF
TGTGCCAGCAGCCCGTTAGAGACCCAGTACTTC
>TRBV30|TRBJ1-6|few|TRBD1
CAWLQQGDSPLHF
TGTGCCTGGTTGCAGCAGGGGGATTCACCCCTCCACTTT
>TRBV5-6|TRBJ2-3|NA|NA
CASSEPAAWDTQYF
TGTGCCAGCAGCGAGCCAGCGGCCTGGGATACGCAGTATTTT
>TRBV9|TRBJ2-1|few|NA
CASSVSGLSYNEQFF
TGTGCCAGCAGCGTATCGGGACTGTCCTACAATGAGCAGTTCTTC
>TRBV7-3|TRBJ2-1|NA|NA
CASSLLAGTLDEQFF
TGTGCCAGCAGCTTACTGGCAGGGACACTAGATGAGCAGTTCTTC
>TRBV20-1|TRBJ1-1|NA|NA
CSAARATEAFF
TGCAGTGCGGCAAGGGCCACTGAAGCTTTCTTT
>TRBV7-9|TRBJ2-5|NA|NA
CASSLGGGETQYF
TGTGCCAGCAGCTTAGGCGGTGGGGAGACCCAGTACTTC
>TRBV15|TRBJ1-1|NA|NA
CATSTDRDTKAFF
TGTGCCACCAGCACCGACCGGGACACCAAAGCTTTCTTT
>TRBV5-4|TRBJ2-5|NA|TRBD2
CASELAGISETQYF
TGTGCCAGCGAACTAGCGGGAATTAGCGAGACCCAGTACTTC
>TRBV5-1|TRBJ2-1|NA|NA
CASSLVKGAPNEQFF
TGCGCCAGCAGCTTGGTGAAGGGAGCCCCCAATGAGCAGTTCTTC
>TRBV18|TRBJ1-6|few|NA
CASTGGARHNSPLHF
TGTGCCAGCACCGGAGGGGCTAGGCATAATTCACCCCTCCACTTT
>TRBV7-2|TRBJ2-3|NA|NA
CASSLAWGAGADTQYF
TGTGCCAGCAGCTTAGCGTGGGGGGCCGGAGCAGATACGCAGTATTTT
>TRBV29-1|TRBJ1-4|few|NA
CSVRIEKLFF
TGCAGCGTCCGTATTGAAAAACTGTTTTTT
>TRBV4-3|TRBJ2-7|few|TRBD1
CASSPPDRETEQYF
TGCGCCAGCAGCCCTCCGGACAGGGAGACCGAGCAGTACTTC
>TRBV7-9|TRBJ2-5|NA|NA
CASSLGSIGRETQYF
TGTGCCAGCAGCTTGGGGAGCATCGGGAGAGAGACCCAGTACTTC
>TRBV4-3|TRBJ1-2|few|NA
CASSQVTQGFYGYTF
TGCGCCAGCAGCCAAGTTACCCAGGGGTTCTATGGCTACACCTTC
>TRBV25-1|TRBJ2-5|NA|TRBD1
CASTKTGVSETQYF
TGTGCCAGCACTAAAACAGGGGTGTCAGAGACCCAGTACTTC
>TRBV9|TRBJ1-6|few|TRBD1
CASSGTGTVNSPLHF
TGTGCCAGCAGCGGTACCGGGACAGTGAATTCACCCCTCCACTTT
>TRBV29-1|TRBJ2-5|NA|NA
CSVEGAGETQYF
TGCAGCGTTGAGGGGGCAGGGGAGACCCAGTACTTC
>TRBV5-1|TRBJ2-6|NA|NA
CASSLDGANVLTF
TGCGCCAGCAGCTTGGATGGGGCCAACGTCCTGACTTTC
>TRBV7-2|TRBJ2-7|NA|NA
CASSLVIRAYEQYF
TGTGCCAGCAGCTTAGTGATACGGGCGTACGAGCAGTACTTC
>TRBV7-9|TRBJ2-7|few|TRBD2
CASSLEAGATYEQYF
TGTGCCAGCAGCTTGGAAGCGGGAGCTACCTACGAGCAGTACTTC
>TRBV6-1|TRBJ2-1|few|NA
CASREGVHEQFF
TGTGCCAGCAGGGAGGGGGTACATGAGCAGTTCTTC
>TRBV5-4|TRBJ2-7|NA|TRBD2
CASSRTSGRGRSEQYF
TGTGCCAGCAGCAGAACTAGCGGGAGGGGACGAAGCGAGCAGTACTTC
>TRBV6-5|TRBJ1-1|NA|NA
CASSYPIPENTEAFF
TGTGCCAGCAGTTACCCAATCCCAGAGAACACTGAAGCTTTCTTT
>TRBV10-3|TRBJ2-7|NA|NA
CAISAELLEQYF
TGTGCCATCAGTGCCGAACTTCTGGAGCAGTACTTC
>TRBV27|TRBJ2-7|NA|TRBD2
CASSKRDYSYEQYF
TGTGCCAGCAGTAAGCGGGACTACTCCTACGAGCAGTACTTC
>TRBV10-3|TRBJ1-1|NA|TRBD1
CAISTGGIAEAFF
TGTGCCATCAGTACAGGGGGCATCGCTGAAGCTTTCTTT
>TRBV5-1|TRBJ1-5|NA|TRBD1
CASSQFPRGQKNQPQHF
TGCGCCAGCAGCCAATTCCCGAGGGGACAGAAGAATCAGCCCCAGCATTTT
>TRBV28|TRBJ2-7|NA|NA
CASRVYEQYF
TGTGCCAGCAGGGTTTACGAGCAGTACTTC
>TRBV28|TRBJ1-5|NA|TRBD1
CASSSPDRAVQPQHF
TGTGCCAGCAGTTCTCCGGACAGGGCAGTTCAGCCCCAGCATTTT
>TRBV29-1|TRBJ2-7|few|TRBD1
CSVWTGGELYF
TGCAGCGTTTGGACAGGGGGCGAGTTGTACTTC
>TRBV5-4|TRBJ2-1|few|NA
CASSLDANEQFF
TGTGCCAGCAGCTTGGATGCCAATGAGCAGTTCTTC
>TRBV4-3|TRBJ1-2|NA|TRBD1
CASSQAGQGDQGGYTF
TGCGCCAGCAGCCAAGCGGGACAGGGGGATCAAGGAGGCTACACCTTC
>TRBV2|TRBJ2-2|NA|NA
CASSDTTAPGELFF
TGTGCCAGCAGTGACACTACAGCCCCCGGGGAGCTGTTTTTT
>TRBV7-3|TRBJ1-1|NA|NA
CASSLTHKNTEAFF
TGTGCCAGCAGCTTAACCCACAAGAACACTGAAGCTTTCTTT
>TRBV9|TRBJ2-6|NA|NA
CASSVRVGANVLTF
TGTGCCAGCAGCGTCAGGGTTGGGGCCAACGTCCTGACTTTC
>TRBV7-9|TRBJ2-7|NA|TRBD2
CASTLAGGPWEQYF
TGTGCCAGCACGTTAGCGGGAGGGCCCTGGGAGCAGTACTTC
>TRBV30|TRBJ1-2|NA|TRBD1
CAWTAPGTGIRGYTF
TGTGCCTGGACCGCCCCCGGGACAGGGATCAGAGGCTACACCTTC
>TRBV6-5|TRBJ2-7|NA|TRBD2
CASSNYGGSSYEQYF
TGTGCCAGCAGTAACTACGGGGGGAGCTCCTACGAGCAGTACTTC
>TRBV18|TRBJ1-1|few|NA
CASAKGLNTEAFF
TGTGCCAGCGCGAAGGGATTGAACACTGAAGCTTTCTTT
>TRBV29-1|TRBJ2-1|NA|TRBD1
CSVESRGSVVGLNEQFF
TGCAGCGTTGAGTCCAGGGGGTCCGTCGTGGGGCTCAATGAGCAGTTCTTC
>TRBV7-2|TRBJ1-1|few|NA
CAGSDLRNTEAFF
TGTGCCGGATCGGACCTGCGGAACACTGAAGCTTTCTTT
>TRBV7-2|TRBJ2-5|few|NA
CASSPGLVIETQYF
TGTGCCAGCAGCCCAGGACTCGTGATAGAGACCCAGTACTTC
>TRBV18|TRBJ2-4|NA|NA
CASSQARAAKNIQYF
TGTGCCAGCTCACAAGCTCGGGCAGCCAAAAACATTCAGTACTTC
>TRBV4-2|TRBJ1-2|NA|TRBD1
CASSPGQNYGYTF
TGTGCCAGCAGCCCGGGACAGAACTATGGCTACACCTTC
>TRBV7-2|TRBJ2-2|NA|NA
CASSLIGSVSTGELFF
TGTGCCAGCAGCTTAATAGGCAGCGTAAGCACCGGGGAGCTGTTTTTT
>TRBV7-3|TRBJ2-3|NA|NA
CASSLSTGTDTQYF
TGTGCCAGCAGCTTAAGTACGGGCACAGATACGCAGTATTTT
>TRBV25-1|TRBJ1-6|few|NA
CASGVNYNSPLHF
TGTGCCAGCGGAGTAAACTATAATTCACCCCTCCACTTT
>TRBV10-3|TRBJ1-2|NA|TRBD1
CAISDGQGPNYGYTF
TGTGCCATCAGTGATGGACAGGGCCCAAACTATGGCTACACCTTC
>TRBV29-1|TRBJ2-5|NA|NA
CSVGAGAETQYF
TGCAGCGTTGGGGCAGGGGCTGAGACCCAGTACTTC
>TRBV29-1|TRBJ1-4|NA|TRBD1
CSVEDWGDPGQGGKLFF
TGCAGCGTTGAAGATTGGGGCGACCCGGGACAGGGAGGGAAACTGTTTTTT
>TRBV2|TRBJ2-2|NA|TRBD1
CASSVDRARELFF
TGTGCCAGCAGTGTCGACAGGGCCAGGGAGCTGTTTTTT
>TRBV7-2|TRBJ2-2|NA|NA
CASSTYTGELFF
TGTGCCAGCAGCACTTACACCGGGGAGCTGTTTTTT
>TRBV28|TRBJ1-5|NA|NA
CASSFTLNQPQHF
TGTGCCAGCAGTTTTACGTTGAATCAGCCCCAGCATTTT
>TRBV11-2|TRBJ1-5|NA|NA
CASSLVGSNQPQHF
TGTGCCAGCAGCTTAGTGGGTAGCAATCAGCCCCAGCATTTT